This note documents a single TCR beta chain sequence. What it binds is unknown. J was trimmed by 7 bases and V by 4 bases; bases with no gene match: 11. CDR3 length: 15 residues. CDR1 and CDR2 from the germline V gene are MGHRA and YSYEKL. The data were taken from a study of vaccination and CD4 T cells after COVID-19. Study information: The peptides that stimulated the cells were overlapping spike peptides from SARS-CoV-2, HCoV-NL63, HCoV-OC43 and HCoV-229E. The control cultures got either a CEFX pool, an HIV-1 Nef pool, or no peptide at all.

Documented treatment: roughly ten-day PBMC culture with coronavirus spike peptide pools or control peptides (ViraFEST assay). ViraFEST used peptide pools to expand antigen-specific T cells and subsequently sequenced their TCRs. An Oncomine TCR Beta short-read assay was used to sequence the DNA from cultured CD4+ T cells. The authors extracted genomic DNA from cultured CD4+ T cells. TCRdb passed the PCR reads through MiXCR, listing each CDR3 protein once. The repertoire holds roughly 4,000 distinct CDR3 sequences, with more than 35% as singletons. The sequence was obtained from a human donor who had recovered from COVID-19. The sequenced material came from CD4+ T cells from blood, cultured in vitro. V usage is TRBV4-1 and J usage is TRBJ1-1, with TRBD1 matching over 8 bases. The CDR3 reads CASSRSETGVIEAFF. The CDR3 DNA is TGCGCCAGCAGCCGATCCGAGACAGGGGTGATTGAAGCTTTCTTT.